The clone carrying this TCR beta chain was observed a few times. Its antigen is undetermined. Built from TCR beta cDNA, the libraries had unique molecular identifiers in them. TCRdb re-derived calls from the PCR reads in MiXCR, one entry per CDR3 protein. The sample comprises more than 500,000 distinct CDR3 sequences, 34% of which are singletons, and 4.5% to 7.5% rests with the top ten. The data stem from a study of post-analysis software for immune sequencing data. The study's findings and limits: Included in a set of 5 or 6 TRBV segments more frequent in patients than controls were TRBV5-6, TRBV5-1 and TRBV20-1.

Trimming took 0 bases from V and 6 from J; bases not matched to a gene: 5. The CDR3 sequence is 16 residues long. Germline V gene data show CDR1 as LGHDT and CDR2 as YNNKEL (reference sequence). This clonotype was sampled from a girl under 18 with multiple sclerosis. Sequencing was performed on blood. The chain joins TRBV3-1 to TRBJ2-1, with 10 nucleotides matching TRBD2. DNA of the CDR3: TGTGCCAGCAGCCAAGAGGGGCTAGCGGGGGTCAATGAGCAGTTCTTC. As protein: CASSQEGLAGVNEQFF.